These T cell receptor beta chains were read from a single sample in a study of technical replicates of blood from several donors. Here immunoSEQ multiplex PCR was the method, and the copy in TCRdb shows in-frame clones only, minus some. The sample has about 79,000 clones, 90% to 95% seen once. The sample consisted of T cells isolated from PBMCs. The receptors shown here come from a human donor in good health. The CDR3 runs from the conserved cysteine through the conserved F or W. The D gene is left open where the match is weak. The size field is filled for only some rows; it gives once, few, many or a size class.

V gene	D gene	clone size	J gene	CDR3 protein	CDR3 DNA
TRBV30	-	once	TRBJ1-3	CAWILSGNTIYF	TGTGCCTGGATCCTCTCTGGAAACACCATATATTTT
TRBV7-3	TRBD1	-	TRBJ1-6	CASREGQTHSPLHF	TGTGCCAGCAGGGAGGGACAGACACATTCACCCCTCCACTTT
TRBV4-1	TRBD2	-	TRBJ2-7	CASSQGILRAGVGPYEQYF	TGCGCCAGCAGCCAAGGGATTCTTAGGGCGGGAGTGGGCCCCTACGAGCAGTACTTC
TRBV5-1	TRBD2	-	TRBJ2-3	CASSLQWRGGRTDTQYF	TGCGCCAGCAGCTTGCAGTGGCGGGGGGGCCGAACAGATACGCAGTATTTT
TRBV19	TRBD2	-	TRBJ2-3	CASSLGGLASTDTQYF	TGTGCCAGTAGTCTAGGGGGACTAGCGTCCACAGATACGCAGTATTTT
TRBV5-1	TRBD1	-	TRBJ2-4	CASSRTGENIQYF	TGCGCCAGCAGTCGGACAGGGGAAAACATTCAGTACTTC
TRBV7-9	-	-	TRBJ1-2	CASSVGHADNYGYTF	TGTGCCAGCAGCGTAGGACACGCCGACAACTATGGCTACACCTTC
TRBV5-4	TRBD2	-	TRBJ2-3	CASSLDLAGGGDTQYF	TGTGCCAGCAGCTTGGACCTAGCGGGAGGAGGGGATACGCAGTATTTT
TRBV28	-	-	TRBJ2-1	CASSTQPLGFEQFF	TGTGCCAGCAGTACCCAACCACTAGGATTTGAGCAGTTCTTC
TRBV27	-	-	TRBJ2-1	CASSLRGLTYNEQFF	TGTGCCAGCAGTTTGAGGGGACTTACCTACAATGAGCAGTTCTTC
TRBV5-1	TRBD2	-	TRBJ2-1	CASSLGGGSGINEQFF	TGCGCCAGCAGCTTGGGGGGGGGTAGCGGGATAAATGAGCAGTTCTTC
TRBV27	-	-	TRBJ2-7	CASSLAGSYEQYF	TGTGCCAGCAGTTTAGCAGGATCCTACGAGCAGTACTTC
TRBV29-1	-	-	TRBJ2-5	CSVASAGSPRETQYF	TGCAGCGTTGCATCCGCGGGCAGCCCCAGGGAGACCCAGTACTTC
TRBV6-1	-	-	TRBJ1-2	CASSEAPGMDYGYTF	TGTGCCAGCAGTGAAGCCCCAGGGATGGACTATGGCTACACCTTC